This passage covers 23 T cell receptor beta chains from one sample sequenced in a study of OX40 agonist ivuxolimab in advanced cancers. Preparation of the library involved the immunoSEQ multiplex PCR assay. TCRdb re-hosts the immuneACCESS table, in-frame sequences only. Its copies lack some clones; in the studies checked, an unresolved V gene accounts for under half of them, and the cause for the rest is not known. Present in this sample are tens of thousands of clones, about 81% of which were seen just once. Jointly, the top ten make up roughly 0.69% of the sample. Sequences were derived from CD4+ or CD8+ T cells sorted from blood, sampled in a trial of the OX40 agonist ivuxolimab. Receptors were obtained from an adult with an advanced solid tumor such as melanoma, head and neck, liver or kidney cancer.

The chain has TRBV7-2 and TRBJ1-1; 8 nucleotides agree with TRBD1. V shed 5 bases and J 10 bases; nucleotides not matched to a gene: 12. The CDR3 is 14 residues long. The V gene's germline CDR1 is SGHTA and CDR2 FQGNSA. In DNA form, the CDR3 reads TGTGCCAGCAGCAGAAAGGGACAGGAAGGAAGAGCTTTCTTT. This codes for CASSRKGQEGRAFF.

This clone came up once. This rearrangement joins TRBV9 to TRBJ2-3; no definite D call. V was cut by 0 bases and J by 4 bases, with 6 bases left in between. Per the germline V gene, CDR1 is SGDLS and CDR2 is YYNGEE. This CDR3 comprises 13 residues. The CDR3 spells CASSVGQADTQYF. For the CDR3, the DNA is TGTGCCAGCAGCGTAGGTCAAGCAGATACGCAGTATTTT.

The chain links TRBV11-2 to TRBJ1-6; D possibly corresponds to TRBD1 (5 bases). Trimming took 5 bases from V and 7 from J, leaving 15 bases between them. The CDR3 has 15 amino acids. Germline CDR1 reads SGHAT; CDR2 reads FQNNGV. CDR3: CASSQFSDSNSPLHF. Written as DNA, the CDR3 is TGTGCCAGCAGCCAATTTAGTGACAGCAATTCACCCCTCCACTTT.

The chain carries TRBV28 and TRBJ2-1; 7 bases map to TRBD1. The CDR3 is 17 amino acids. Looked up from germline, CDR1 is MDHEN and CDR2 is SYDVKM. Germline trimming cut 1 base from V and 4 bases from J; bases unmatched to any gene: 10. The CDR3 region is CASSLFRPGQAYNEQFF. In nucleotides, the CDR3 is TGTGCCAGCAGTTTATTCAGGCCCGGACAGGCGTACAATGAGCAGTTCTTC. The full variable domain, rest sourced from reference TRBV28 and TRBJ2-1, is DVKVTQSSRYLVKRTGEKVFLECVQDMDHENMFWYRQDPGLGLRLIYFSYDVKMKEKGDIPEGYSVSREKKERFSLILESASTNQTSMYLCASSLFRPGQAYNEQFFGPGTRLTVL.

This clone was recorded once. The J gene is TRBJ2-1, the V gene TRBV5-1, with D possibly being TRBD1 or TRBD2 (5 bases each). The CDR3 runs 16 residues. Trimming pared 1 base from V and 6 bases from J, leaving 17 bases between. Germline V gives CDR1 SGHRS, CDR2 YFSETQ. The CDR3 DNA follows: TGCGCCAGCAGCTTGTCGGGGCAGGGTTCATTCAATGAGCAGTTCTTC. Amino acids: CASSLSGQGSFNEQFF.

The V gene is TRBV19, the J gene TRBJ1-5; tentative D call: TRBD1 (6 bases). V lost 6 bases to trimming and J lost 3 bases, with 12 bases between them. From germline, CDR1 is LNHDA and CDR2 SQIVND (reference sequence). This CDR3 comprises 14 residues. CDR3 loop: CASRRQGNNQPQHF. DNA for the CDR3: TGTGCCAGTAGAAGGCAGGGGAACAATCAGCCCCAGCATTTT.

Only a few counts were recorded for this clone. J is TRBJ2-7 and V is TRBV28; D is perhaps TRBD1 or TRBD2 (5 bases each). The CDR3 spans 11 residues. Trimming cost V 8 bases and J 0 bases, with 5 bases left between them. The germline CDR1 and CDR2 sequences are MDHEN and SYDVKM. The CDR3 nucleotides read TGTGCCAGCGGGGGCTCCTACGAGCAGTACTTC. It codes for CASGGSYEQYF.

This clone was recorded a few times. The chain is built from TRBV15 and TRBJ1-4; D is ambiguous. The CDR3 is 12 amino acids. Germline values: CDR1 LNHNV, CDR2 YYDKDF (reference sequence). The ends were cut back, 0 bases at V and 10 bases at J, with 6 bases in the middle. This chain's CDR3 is CATSRDFGKLFF. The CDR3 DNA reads TGTGCCACCAGCAGAGATTTCGGAAAACTGTTTTTT.

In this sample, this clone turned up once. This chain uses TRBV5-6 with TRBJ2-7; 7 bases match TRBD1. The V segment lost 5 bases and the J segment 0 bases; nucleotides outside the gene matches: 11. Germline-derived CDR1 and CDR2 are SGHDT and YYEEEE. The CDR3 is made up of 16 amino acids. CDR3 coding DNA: TGTGCCAGCAGTTACGACCACCGGGACAGCTCCTACGAGCAGTACTTC. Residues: CASSYDHRDSSYEQYF. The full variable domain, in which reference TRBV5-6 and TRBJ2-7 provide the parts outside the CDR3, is DAGVTQSPTHLIKTRGQQVTLRCSPKSGHDTVSWYQQALGQGPQFIFQYYEEEERQRGNFPDRFSGHQFPNYSSELNVNALLLGDSALYLCASSYDHRDSSYEQYFGPGTRLTVT.

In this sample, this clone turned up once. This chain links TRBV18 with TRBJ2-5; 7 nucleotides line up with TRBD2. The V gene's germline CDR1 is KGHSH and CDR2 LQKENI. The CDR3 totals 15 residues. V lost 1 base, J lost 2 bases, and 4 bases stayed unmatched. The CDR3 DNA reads TGTGCCAGCTCACCACGGGGAGGGGTACAAGAGACCCAGTACTTC. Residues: CASSPRGGVQETQYF.

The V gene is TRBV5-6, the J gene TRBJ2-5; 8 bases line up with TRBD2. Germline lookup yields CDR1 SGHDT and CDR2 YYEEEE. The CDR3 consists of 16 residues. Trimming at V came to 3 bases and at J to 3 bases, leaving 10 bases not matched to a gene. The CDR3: CASSWFSGGPEETQYF. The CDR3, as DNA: TGTGCCAGCAGCTGGTTTTCGGGGGGGCCGGAAGAGACCCAGTACTTC.

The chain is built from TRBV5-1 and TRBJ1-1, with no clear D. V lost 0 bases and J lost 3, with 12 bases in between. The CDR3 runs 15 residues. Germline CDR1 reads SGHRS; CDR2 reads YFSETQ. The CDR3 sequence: CASSLGFAPDTEAFF. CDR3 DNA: TGCGCCAGCAGCTTGGGGTTTGCGCCGGACACTGAAGCTTTCTTT.

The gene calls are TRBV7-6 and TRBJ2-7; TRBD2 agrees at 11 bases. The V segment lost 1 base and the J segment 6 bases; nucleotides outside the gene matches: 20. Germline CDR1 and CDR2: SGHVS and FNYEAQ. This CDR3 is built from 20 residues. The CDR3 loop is CASSLEICAFLAGGLCEQYF. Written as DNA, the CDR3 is TGTGCCAGCAGCTTAGAAATCTGTGCCTTCCTAGCGGGGGGCCTTTGCGAGCAGTACTTC.

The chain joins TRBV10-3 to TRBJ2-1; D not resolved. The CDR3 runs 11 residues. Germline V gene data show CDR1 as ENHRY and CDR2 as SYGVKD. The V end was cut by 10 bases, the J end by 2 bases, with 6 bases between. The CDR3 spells CATEAYNEQFF. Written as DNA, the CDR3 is TGTGCCACAGAGGCCTACAATGAGCAGTTCTTC.

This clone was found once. The CDR3 loop reads CAIRRDSSNTEAFF. DNA for the CDR3: TGTGCCATAAGACGGGACAGCTCGAACACTGAAGCTTTCTTT. V usage is TRBV6-5 and J usage is TRBJ1-1, with 7 bases identical to TRBD1. Germline lookup yields CDR1 MNHEY and CDR2 SVGAGI. Trimming cost V 10 bases and J 1 base; bases outside gene matches: 9. The CDR3 sequence is 14 residues long.

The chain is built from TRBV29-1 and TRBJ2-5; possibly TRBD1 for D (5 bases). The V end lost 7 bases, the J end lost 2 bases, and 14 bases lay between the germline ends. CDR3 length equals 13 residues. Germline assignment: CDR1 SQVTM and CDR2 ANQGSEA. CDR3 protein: CSGIRQLQETQYF. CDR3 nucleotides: TGCAGCGGAATCCGACAGCTGCAAGAGACCCAGTACTTC.

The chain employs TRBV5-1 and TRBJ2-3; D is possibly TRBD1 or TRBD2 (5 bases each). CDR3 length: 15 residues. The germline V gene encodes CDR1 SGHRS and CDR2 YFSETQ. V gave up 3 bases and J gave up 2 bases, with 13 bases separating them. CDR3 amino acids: CASSSGLTSTDTQYF. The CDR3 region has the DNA TGCGCCAGCAGCTCGGGGCTAACCTCCACAGATACGCAGTATTTT.

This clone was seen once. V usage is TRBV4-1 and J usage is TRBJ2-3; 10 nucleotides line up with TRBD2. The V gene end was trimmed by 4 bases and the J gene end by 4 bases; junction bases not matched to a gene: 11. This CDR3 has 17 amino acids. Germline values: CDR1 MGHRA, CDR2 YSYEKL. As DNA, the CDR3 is TGCGCCAGCAGCCGAGAATCTAGCGGGGGACCCGCAGATACGCAGTATTTT. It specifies CASSRESSGGPADTQYF.

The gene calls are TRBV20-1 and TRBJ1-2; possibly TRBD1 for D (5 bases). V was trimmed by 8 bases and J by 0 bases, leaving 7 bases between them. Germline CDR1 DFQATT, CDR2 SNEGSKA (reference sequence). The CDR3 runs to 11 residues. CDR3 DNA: TGCAGTACGGGGGCTAACTATGGCTACACCTTC. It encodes CSTGANYGYTF.

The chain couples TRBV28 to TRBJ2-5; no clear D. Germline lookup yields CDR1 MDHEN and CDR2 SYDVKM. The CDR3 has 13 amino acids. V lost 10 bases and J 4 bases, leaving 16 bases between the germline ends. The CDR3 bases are TGTGCCATCCAGTCTGGGGTTCCAGAGACCCAGTACTTC. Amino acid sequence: CAIQSGVPETQYF.

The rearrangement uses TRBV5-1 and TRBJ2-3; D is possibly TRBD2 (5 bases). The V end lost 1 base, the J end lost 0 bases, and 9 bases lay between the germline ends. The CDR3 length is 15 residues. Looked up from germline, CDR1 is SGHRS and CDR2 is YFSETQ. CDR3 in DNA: TGCGCCAGCAGCTTGATAGCGTCTAGCACAGATACGCAGTATTTT. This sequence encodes CASSLIASSTDTQYF.

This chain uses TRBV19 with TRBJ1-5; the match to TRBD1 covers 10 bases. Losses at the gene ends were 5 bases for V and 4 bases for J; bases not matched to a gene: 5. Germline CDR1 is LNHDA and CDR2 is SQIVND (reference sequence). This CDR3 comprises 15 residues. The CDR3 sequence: CASSARDRGNQPQHF. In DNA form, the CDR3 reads TGTGCCAGTAGTGCCCGGGACAGGGGAAATCAGCCCCAGCATTTT.

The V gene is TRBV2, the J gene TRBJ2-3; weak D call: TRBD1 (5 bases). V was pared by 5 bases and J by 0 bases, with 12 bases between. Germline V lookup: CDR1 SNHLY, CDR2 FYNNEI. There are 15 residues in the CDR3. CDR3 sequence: CASSRQRHSTDTQYF. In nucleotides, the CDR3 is TGTGCCAGCAGTAGACAGCGACATAGCACAGATACGCAGTATTTT. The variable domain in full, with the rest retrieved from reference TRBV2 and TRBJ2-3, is EPEVTQTPSHQVTQMGQEVILRCVPISNHLYFYWYRQILGQKVEFLVSFYNNEISEKSEIFDDQFSVERPDGSNFTLKIRSTKLEDSAMYFCASSRQRHSTDTQYFGPGTRLTVL.